The clone carrying this T cell receptor (beta chain) came up many times. The data stem from a study of Graves' ophthalmopathy and Graves' hyperthyroidism. CDR1 and CDR2 from the germline V gene are MNHEY and SVGAGI. This CDR3 has 13 amino acids. Trimming removed 1 base from V and 1 base from J, with 5 bases in between. Transcripts of RNA were the source for amplifying TCR beta CDR3 regions. Following a first-round RT-PCR that used HTBI primers, a second-round multiplex PCR was carried out. Each CDR3 protein is one row after TCRdb ran MiXCR on the multiplex PCR reads. The table shows approximately 410,000 distinct CDR3 sequences, with approximately 15% occurring only once.

J is TRBJ2-7 and V is TRBV6-5; D is unresolved. Source material: peripheral blood. This receptor was obtained from a woman younger than 30 with stable Graves' hyperthyroidism. The CDR3 DNA is TGTGCCAGCAGTTACTTGGGGTCCTACGAGCAGTACTTC. This codes for CASSYLGSYEQYF.